Each of the 32 T cell receptor beta chains below was sequenced from the same sample in a study of tissue T cells after allogeneic stem cell transplantation. Here immunoSEQ multiplex PCR was the method, and the copy in TCRdb shows in-frame clones only, minus some. The sample has fewer than 8,000 clones, around 70% seen once. The specimen comprised tissue from the rectum, sampled at autopsy. Source of these receptors: a woman aged 18 to 55 with breast cancer.

The chain employs TRBV4-3 and TRBJ2-2; no clear D. This CDR3 has 12 amino acids. Trimming took 2 bases from V and 7 from J, leaving 5 bases between them. Germline V CDR1 and CDR2: LGHNA, YSLEER. For the CDR3, the DNA is TGCGCCAGCAGCCAAACTAACGGGGAGCTGTTTTTT. Its protein is CASSQTNGELFF.

The rearrangement joins TRBV19 to TRBJ1-1; TRBD1 matches at 7 bases. CDR1 and CDR2 from the germline V gene are LNHDA and SQIVND (reference sequence). The ends lost 5 bases at V and 5 bases at J; junction bases unmatched: 5. The CDR3 is 13 amino acids. The CDR3 protein is CASSDRGRTEAFF. CDR3 coding DNA: TGTGCCAGTAGTGATAGGGGGCGGACTGAAGCTTTCTTT.

This clone was seen a few times. The gene calls are TRBV27 and TRBJ2-7; 11 positions agree with TRBD1. The CDR3 contains 15 residues. V shed 5 bases and J 5 bases; nucleotides not matched to a gene: 8. CDR1 is MNHEY, CDR2 SMNVEV, per germline (reference sequence). As DNA, the CDR3 is TGTGCCAGCAGTCCTGGGACAGGGGGTATCAACGAGCAGTACTTC. Translation: CASSPGTGGINEQYF.

The chain links TRBV5-4 to TRBJ2-1, with 10 bases identical to TRBD2. The V gene end was trimmed by 4 bases and the J gene end by 12 bases; junction bases not matched to a gene: 10. Germline CDR1 and CDR2: SGHNT and YYREEE (reference sequence). The length of the CDR3 is 14 residues. CDR3 sequence: CASSGSGTSDVQFF. For the CDR3, the DNA is TGTGCCAGCAGCGGCTCCGGGACTAGCGACGTGCAGTTCTTC.

This clone was seen more than once but under ten times. The rearrangement joins TRBV6-2 or TRBV6-3 to TRBJ1-1; D may be TRBD1 (5 bases). CDR1 MNHEY and CDR2 SVGEGT come from the germline V gene. Trimming left V 0 bases short and J 3 bases short, with 14 bases between. This CDR3 is 16 amino acids long. The CDR3 protein is CASSYSYSRVDTEAFF. As DNA, the CDR3 is TGTGCCAGCAGTTACTCGTATTCCAGGGTCGACACTGAAGCTTTCTTT.

The chain couples TRBV5-1 to TRBJ2-3; TRBD2 matches 8 bases. This CDR3 has 16 amino acids. V was pared by 3 bases and J by 4 bases, with 10 bases of the junction left unmatched. In germline, CDR1 is SGHRS, CDR2 YFSETQ. CDR3 nucleotides: TGCGCCAGCAGCTCCCAAAGCGGGAGCAGATCAGATACGCAGTATTTT. It codes for CASSSQSGSRSDTQYF.

J is TRBJ1-2 and V is TRBV3-1 (or the pseudogene TRBV3-2), with D uncertain. The V and J ends lost 4 bases and 2 bases respectively, with 11 bases between them. Germline V lookup: CDR1 LGHDT, CDR2 YNNKEL (reference sequence). The CDR3 has 14 amino acids. This chain's CDR3 is CASSLTDGNYGYTF. The CDR3 region has the DNA TGTGCCAGCAGCCTGACGGACGGGAACTATGGCTACACCTTC.

V is TRBV11-1 and J is TRBJ2-7; TRBD1 matches at 8 bases. This CDR3 contains 14 residues. Germline V CDR1 and CDR2: SGHAT, FQDESV (reference sequence). Trimming took 4 bases from V and 7 from J; bases not matched to a gene: 9. The CDR3 DNA follows: TGTGCCAGCAGCTCGGCAGGGGGCCCTTCGGAGCAGTACTTC. It translates to CASSSAGGPSEQYF. The whole variable domain, filled in from reference TRBV11-1 and TRBJ2-7, reads EAEVAQSPRYKITEKSQAVAFWCDPISGHATLYWYRQILGQGPELLVQFQDESVVDDSQLPKDRFSAERLKGVDSTLKIQPAELGDSAMYLCASSSAGGPSEQYFGPGTRLTVT.

The chain carries TRBV5-4 and TRBJ2-7; TRBD1 matches at 7 bases. With V trimmed by 0 bases and J by 0 bases, 3 bases remained unmatched. This CDR3 is built from 15 residues. Germline assignment: CDR1 SGHNT and CDR2 YYREEE (reference sequence). CDR3 region: CASSLGQGISYEQYF. CDR3 DNA sequence: TGTGCCAGCAGCTTGGGACAGGGCATCTCCTACGAGCAGTACTTC. Looking up the rest from reference TRBV5-4 and TRBJ2-7 gives the full variable domain: ETGVTQSPTHLIKTRGQQVTLRCSSQSGHNTVSWYQQALGQGPQFIFQYYREEENGRGNFPPRFSGLQFPNYSSELNVNALELDDSALYLCASSLGQGISYEQYFGPGTRLTVT.

This clone came up a few times. The chain has TRBV2 and TRBJ1-5; the match to TRBD1 covers 8 bases. CDR1 and CDR2 (germline): SNHLY, FYNNEI. V was clipped by 6 bases and J by 1 base; unmatched bases: 8. The CDR3 totals 16 residues. The CDR3 DNA reads TGTGCCAGCAGGACCTCGACAGGGGCCAGCAATCAGCCCCAGCATTTT. Protein sequence: CASRTSTGASNQPQHF.

The chain uses TRBV3-1 (or the pseudogene TRBV3-2) and TRBJ2-2; TRBD2 matches 8 bases. V lost 7 bases, J lost 7 bases, and 8 bases stayed unmatched. The germline V gene encodes CDR1 LGHDT and CDR2 YNNKEL (reference sequence). This CDR3 contains 14 residues. CDR3 sequence: CASTLAGGHGELFF. For the CDR3, the DNA is TGTGCCAGCACTCTTGCGGGAGGACACGGGGAGCTGTTTTTT.

The chain employs TRBV11-3 and TRBJ2-7; D not certain. The CDR3 sequence is 13 residues long. V shed 1 base and J shed 7 bases, with 11 bases lying between them. In germline, CDR1 is SGHNT, CDR2 YENEEA. CDR3 coding DNA: TGTGCCAGCAGCTTAGGGTCGGGCCGGGAGCAGTACTTC. Protein sequence: CASSLGSGREQYF.

This clone was counted between two and nine times. The rearrangement uses TRBV4-2 and TRBJ2-7, with D uncertain. Trimming removed 1 base from V and 4 bases from J, with 8 bases in between. This CDR3 has 13 amino acids. Germline V CDR1 and CDR2: LGHNA, YNFKEQ. The DNA of the CDR3 is TGTGCCAGCAGCCAAGCCCCGCTTTACGAGCAGTACTTC. This sequence encodes CASSQAPLYEQYF.

This chain connects TRBV7-3 to TRBJ2-5; D is possibly TRBD2 (6 bases). V lost 2 bases and J lost 3, with 13 bases in between. CDR3 length equals 15 residues. In germline, CDR1 is SGHTA, CDR2 FQGTGA. The CDR3 reads CASSLGGTSEETQYF. CDR3 DNA: TGTGCCAGCAGCTTAGGGGGGACGAGCGAAGAGACCCAGTACTTC. Together with reference TRBV7-3 and TRBJ2-5, the CDR3 gives the full variable domain: GAGVSQTPSNKVTEKGKYVELRCDPISGHTALYWYRQSLGQGPEFLIYFQGTGAADDSGLPNDRFFAVRPEGSVSTLKIQRTERGDSAVYLCASSLGGTSEETQYFGPGTRLLVL.

This chain uses TRBV7-2 with TRBJ1-1; D is unclear. From germline, CDR1 is SGHTA and CDR2 FQGNSA. Trimming shortened V by 4 bases and J by 5 bases, and 8 bases separated the two germline ends. CDR3 length: 12 residues. The CDR3: CASSWGGTEAFF. The CDR3 DNA follows: TGTGCCAGCAGCTGGGGAGGAACTGAAGCTTTCTTT.

This sequence joins TRBV5-4 and TRBJ2-1; weak D call: TRBD1 (5 bases). The CDR3 loop spans 11 amino acids. Trimming took off 5 bases at V and 10 bases at J, with 10 bases between the two ends. Per germline, CDR1 SGHNT and CDR2 YYREEE (reference sequence). The CDR3 DNA follows: TGTGCCAGCAGACGCTGGGGCGAGCAGTTCTTC. It encodes CASRRWGEQFF.

The rearrangement links TRBV6-2 or TRBV6-3 to TRBJ1-3, with D tentatively TRBD1 (5 bases). The CDR3 runs 17 residues. V was shortened by 2 bases and J by 0 bases, with 14 bases between the two germline ends. CDR1 and CDR2 (germline): MNHEY, SVGEGT. The CDR3 sequence: CASSYRFDRSSGNTIYF. For the CDR3, the DNA is TGTGCCAGCAGTTACCGATTCGACAGAAGCTCTGGAAACACCATATATTTT.

There are a few counts of this clone. This sequence joins TRBV6-6 and TRBJ1-5; a possible D gene is TRBD1 (5 bases). Trimming shortened V by 5 bases and J by 0 bases, and 20 bases separated the two germline ends. The germline CDR1 and CDR2 sequences are MNHNY and SVGAGI (reference sequence). This CDR3 is built from 18 residues. In DNA form, the CDR3 reads TGTGCCAGCAGTCCAGATTTTCGACAGACTGGTAGCAATCAGCCCCAGCATTTT. It codes for CASSPDFRQTGSNQPQHF.

The genes are TRBV19 and TRBJ2-6, with D unclear. Trimming cost V 5 bases and J 0 bases, with 5 bases left between them. The CDR3 length is 14 residues. In germline, CDR1 is LNHDA, CDR2 SQIVND (reference sequence). CDR3 in DNA: TGTGCCAGTAGTTCGGGCTCTGGGGCCAACGTCCTGACTTTC. It codes for CASSSGSGANVLTF.

The chain recombines TRBV18 with TRBJ1-2; 9 nucleotides agree with TRBD1. The CDR3 spans 15 residues. Per germline, CDR1 KGHSH and CDR2 LQKENI. Germline trimming cut 3 bases from V and 4 bases from J; bases unmatched to any gene: 6. The CDR3 DNA reads as TGTGCCAGCTCACCGACAGGGGGTGCAGCCTATGGCTACACCTTC. This gives the protein CASSPTGGAAYGYTF.

The chain has TRBV10-3 and TRBJ2-4; 7 bases are a match to TRBD1. The CDR3 consists of 15 residues. The J segment lost 5 bases and the V segment lost 0 bases, leaving 4 bases of the junction unmatched. Germline V gives CDR1 ENHRY, CDR2 SYGVKD. CDR3 nucleotides: TGTGCCATCAGTGAGTCAAGACAGGGCGAAAACATTCAGTACTTC. This encodes CAISESRQGENIQYF.

V gene TRBV5-4 combines with J gene TRBJ2-1; D uncertain. The CDR3 is 12 amino acids. The V and J ends lost 0 bases and 9 bases respectively, with 7 bases between them. The germline V gene encodes CDR1 SGHNT and CDR2 YYREEE (reference sequence). CDR3 sequence (DNA): TGTGCCAGCAGCTTGGACAAGAGTGAGCAGTTCTTC. This translates into CASSLDKSEQFF.

The table lists this clone with a few counts. This sequence joins TRBV19 and TRBJ1-1, with D possibly TRBD1 on 5 matching bases. The CDR3 is 15 amino acids. From germline, CDR1 is LNHDA and CDR2 SQIVND (reference sequence). V lost 3 bases to trimming and J lost 4 bases, with 15 bases between them. CDR3 sequence reads: CASSMAGAYGTEAFF. CDR3 nucleotides: TGTGCCAGTAGTATGGCCGGGGCCTATGGCACTGAAGCTTTCTTT.

The rearrangement uses TRBV18 and TRBJ1-1; D call uncertain. Deletions cut 2 bases from V and 7 bases from J, with 11 bases between. This CDR3 region has 13 residues. The germline CDR1 and CDR2 sequences are KGHSH and LQKENI. This CDR3 is CASSPARSGEAFF. The CDR3 DNA is TGTGCCAGCTCACCAGCCAGGTCGGGTGAAGCTTTCTTT.

This clone has only one observation. This rearrangement joins TRBV5-6 to TRBJ2-7, with 9 bases fitting TRBD1. The CDR3 length is 14 residues. Germline V CDR1 and CDR2: SGHDT, YYEEEE. V shed 4 bases, J shed 7 bases, and the junction held 9 bases outside the gene matches. For the CDR3, the DNA is TGTGCCAGCAGCGCCGGGACAGGGAAGAAGGAGCAGTACTTC. It yields the protein CASSAGTGKKEQYF.

Notes on this clone: One end of the junction fails to match germline, which may point to a read error. The chain has TRBV7-7 and TRBJ2-5, with TRBD1 matching over 11 bases. Germline CDR1 and CDR2: SSHAT and FNYEAQ (reference sequence). The CDR3 length is 15 residues. CDR3: CASSAGQGGQETQYF. As DNA, the CDR3 is TGTGCTAGCAGCGCGGGACAGGGGGGCCAAGAGACCCAGTACTTC.

This rearrangement joins TRBV10-1 to TRBJ2-6; D is possibly TRBD1 (6 bases). This CDR3 is 16 amino acids long. The germline V gene encodes CDR1 WNHNN and CDR2 SYGVQD (reference sequence). Trimming removed 10 bases at V and 0 bases at J, with 16 bases between. CDR3 DNA sequence: TGCGCCACGACAGGTTCCACCCGCTCTGGGGCCAACGTCCTGACTTTC. It is translated as CATTGSTRSGANVLTF.

DNA for the CDR3: TGCGCCAGCAGCTTGGAGATGGCCGGCACTGAAGCTTTCTTT. Protein: CASSLEMAGTEAFF. The rearrangement links TRBV5-1 to TRBJ1-1; unclear D gene. Trimming took 0 bases from V and 4 from J, leaving 10 bases between them. The CDR3 runs 14 residues. Germline V lookup: CDR1 SGHRS, CDR2 YFSETQ.

V usage is TRBV27 and J usage is TRBJ1-1, with 8 bases identical to TRBD1. Germline CDR1 MNHEY, CDR2 SMNVEV (reference sequence). V lost 8 bases, J lost 7 bases, and 12 bases stayed unmatched. The CDR3 consists of 14 residues. CDR3: CASASSDRAYEAFF. As DNA, the CDR3 is TGTGCCAGCGCCTCCTCGGACAGGGCGTATGAAGCTTTCTTT.

This clone has only a few counts. The chain recombines TRBV30 with TRBJ1-6; no clear D. CDR1 GTSNPN and CDR2 SVGIG come from the germline V gene (reference sequence). Trimming pared 2 bases from V and 8 bases from J, leaving 22 bases between. This CDR3 is 17 amino acids long. The CDR3 region has the DNA TGTGCCTGGAGTATGAGAACGGGTCGGTTGGAACATTCACCCCTCCACTTT. Translation: CAWSMRTGRLEHSPLHF.

This clone appeared a single time. The V and J genes are TRBV6-6 and TRBJ2-2; possible D gene TRBD1, 7 bases. Germline V gene lookup returns CDR1 MNHNY and CDR2 SVGAGI (reference sequence). The CDR3 has 12 residues. The germline V and J ends were trimmed by 6 bases and 10 bases, with 12 bases remaining between them. The CDR3 region is CASRQGGLELFF. The CDR3 nucleotides read TGTGCCAGCAGGCAGGGGGGCTTGGAGCTGTTTTTT.

The chain is built from TRBV30 and TRBJ2-2, with 7 positions matching TRBD2. Germline CDR1 GTSNPN, CDR2 SVGIG (reference sequence). The junction had 4 bases not matched to a gene; V was cut back by 7 bases and J by 5 bases. The CDR3 covers 12 residues. The CDR3 spells CASWRGTGELFF. In DNA form, the CDR3 reads TGTGCCTCTTGGCGGGGGACCGGGGAGCTGTTTTTT. Looking up the rest from reference TRBV30 and TRBJ2-2 gives the full variable domain: SQTIHQWPATLVQPVGSPLSLECTVEGTSNPNLYWYRQAAGRGLQLLFYSVGIGQISSEVPQNLSASRPQDRQFILSSKKLLLSDSGFYLCASWRGTGELFFGEGSRLTVL.